The source of this T cell receptor (beta chain) is a study of sequential checkpoint blockade in melanoma. Study at large: Randomization was 1:1 between first-line nivolumab→ipilimumab and ipilimumab→nivolumab. DNA from 91 pretreatment tumor samples underwent TCRβ immunosequencing. Both treatment sequences were followed by maintenance nivolumab.

Treatment described: randomized to nivolumab then ipilimumab (arm A) or the reverse (arm B). Study-wide results and limits: T-cell fraction and clonality followed PD-L1 and CD8+ counts, not mutational load.

Looked up from germline, CDR1 is SGHRS and CDR2 is YFSETQ. The junction had 3 bases not matched to a gene; V was cut back by 0 bases and J by 2 bases. The length of the CDR3 is 16 residues. The table came from immunoSEQ multiplex PCR; TCRdb's copy has only in-frame clones and leaves some out. The sample records approximately 2,500 clones, around a fifth being singletons. As for this clone: Its antigen is not identified.

The clonotype was recovered from a human donor with melanoma. The material was tumor tissue (inferred from file names), obtained from a patient given nivolumab and ipilimumab in sequence. V is TRBV5-1 and J is TRBJ2-3, with 10 positions matching TRBD2. CDR3 bases: TGCGCCAGCAGCTTGGGGCTAGCGGGGGACACAGATACGCAGTATTTT. This gives the protein CASSLGLAGDTDTQYF.